This TCR beta chain originates from a study of blood T cell repertoires in COVID-19. The data were produced by immunoSEQ multiplex PCR, yet TCRdb's version contains in-frame clones alone and is incomplete. The data contain 350,000 to 400,000 clones, more than 85% of them singletons. CDR3 length equals 14 residues. The junction had 3 bases not matched to a gene; V was cut back by 1 base and J by 10 bases. Germline V gene sequence: CDR1 SEHNR, CDR2 FQNEAQ (reference sequence). The sequence derives from a woman aged 40 to 49 who had been exposed to COVID-19. The sequenced material came from PBMCs or T cells enriched from blood (not recorded which). This chain joins TRBV7-9 and TRBJ1-6; 8 bases agree with TRBD1. CDR3 in amino acids: CASSLGTGTSPLHF. DNA of the CDR3: TGTGCCAGCAGCTTAGGGACAGGGACCTCACCCCTCCACTTT.